This TCR beta chain was documented in a study of shared clonotypes between healthy human individuals. Broader study findings: Estimated clonotype richness was generally higher in naive than memory subsets. Depth was large, yet rarefaction showed that sorted-subset sequencing was incomplete.

About this clone itself: Its antigen is unidentified.

V was clipped by 5 bases and J by 2 bases, with 3 bases between them. CDR1 and CDR2 from the germline V gene are LNHDA and SQIVND (reference sequence). The CDR3 length is 12 residues. Sorted subsets were amplified in replicate PCRs using approximately 0.2 ug DNA, tens of thousands of T cell genomes. The assay was immunoSEQ multiplex PCR, and TCRdb's table has in-frame clones only and misses some. Here the sample spans around 690,000 clones, 90% being singletons. The chain links TRBV19 to TRBJ2-2; D is unresolved. The receptor's source is a man younger than 35 in good health. Some clones in this sample may be carry-over from other donors' samples. The specimen was memory CD8+ T cells from PBMCs. Sample subset: CD45RO+ cells pooled with CCR7-negative TemRA cells. The CDR3 DNA sequence: TGTGCCAGTAGTCATAACACCGGGGAGCTGTTTTTT. Its translation: CASSHNTGELFF. Variable domain in full (rest from reference TRBV19 and TRBJ2-2): DGGITQSPKYLFRKEGQNVTLSCEQNLNHDAMYWYRQDPGQGLRLIYYSQIVNDFQKGDIAEGYSVSREKKESFPLTVTSAQKNPTAFYLCASSHNTGELFFGEGSRLTVL.